Listed below are T cell receptor beta chains from one sample, sequenced in a study of cytomegalovirus exposure and HLA in healthy donors. TCRdb keeps only in-frame clones here, not all; method: immunoSEQ multiplex PCR. The sample holds about 120,000 clones, 85% to 90% seen once. Sequencing input: PBMCs. The receptors were gathered from a woman aged 30 to 39 in good health and CMV-seronegative. The CDR3 runs from the conserved cysteine through the conserved F or W. A D gene is named only where the DNA matches it firmly. Not every row has a clone size; where given, it reads once, few, many or a size class.

j_gene | abundance | d_gene | v_gene | CDR3aa | CDR3nt
TRBJ2-3 | - | - | TRBV4-1 | CASSPIRPGATDTQYF | TGCGCCAGCAGCCCAATACGGCCAGGGGCAACAGATACGCAGTATTTT
TRBJ2-7 | - | - | TRBV9 | CASSPRTETYEQYF | TGTGCCAGCAGCCCACGGACAGAAACCTACGAGCAGTACTTC
TRBJ1-1 | - | TRBD1 | TRBV30 | CAWRTGVMNTEAFF | TGTGCCTGGAGGACAGGGGTCATGAACACTGAAGCTTTCTTT
TRBJ2-5 | - | - | TRBV12-5 | CASSEQETQYF | TGTGCTAGTAGCGAGCAAGAGACCCAGTACTTC
TRBJ2-3 | - | - | TRBV7-3 | CASSQQEHTDTQYF | TGTGCCAGCAGCCAACAGGAACACACAGATACGCAGTATTTT
TRBJ2-1 | once | TRBD2 | TRBV9 | CASSVVTSDSEQFF | TGTGCCAGCAGCGTAGTAACTAGCGACAGTGAGCAGTTCTTC
TRBJ2-1 | - | TRBD2 | TRBV9 | CASSPTTSGGANEQFF | TGTGCCAGCAGCCCTACTACTAGCGGGGGGGCTAATGAGCAGTTCTTC
TRBJ2-7 | once | - | TRBV19 | CASSPGDEQYF | TGTGCCAGTAGTCCGGGGGACGAGCAGTACTTC
TRBJ2-2 | - | TRBD1 | TRBV19 | CASNRGFGTGELFF | TGTGCCAGTAACAGGGGGTTCGGCACCGGGGAGCTGTTTTTT
TRBJ2-3 | once | TRBD2 | TRBV29-1 | CSVERSGGTDTQYF | TGCAGCGTTGAACGGAGCGGGGGCACAGATACGCAGTATTTT
TRBJ1-4 | - | - | TRBV18 | CASSPPSQRNEKLFF | TGTGCCAGCTCACCACCGAGTCAGAGGAATGAAAAACTGTTTTTT
TRBJ1-3 | - | TRBD1 | TRBV9 | CASSARQGKGGNTIYF | TGTGCCAGCAGCGCCCGACAGGGGAAGGGTGGAAACACCATATATTTT
TRBJ1-2 | - | TRBD1 | TRBV7-9 | CASSPLAGGNGYTF | TGTGCCAGCAGCCCTCTGGCAGGGGGTAATGGCTACACCTTC
TRBJ2-1 | - | - | TRBV11-2 | CASSLDDRGSYNEQFF | TGTGCCAGCAGCTTAGATGATAGGGGCTCCTACAATGAGCAGTTCTTC
TRBJ2-2 | - | - | TRBV11-2 | CASSLFSRPSNTGELFF | TGTGCCAGCAGCTTATTCTCGCGCCCCTCGAACACCGGGGAGCTGTTTTTT
TRBJ1-2 | - | - | TRBV4-3 | CASSQEGRGGYGYTF | TGCGCCAGCAGCCAAGAGGGCAGGGGAGGGTATGGCTACACCTTC
TRBJ1-2 | - | - | TRBV11-2 | CASSLVTIANYGYTF | TGTGCCAGCAGCTTAGTGACAATCGCTAACTATGGCTACACCTTC
TRBJ2-7 | - | - | TRBV7-2 | CASSPPRGGGSYEQYF | TGTGCCAGCAGCCCGCCCAGAGGGGGGGGTTCCTACGAGCAGTACTTC
TRBJ2-5 | - | TRBD1 | TRBV28 | CASSFSPGQRVQYF | TGTGCCAGCAGTTTTTCCCCGGGACAGAGGGTCCAGTACTTC
TRBJ1-2 | - | - | TRBV30 | CAWSVRRGIISYGYTF | TGTGCCTGGAGTGTTCGGCGAGGCATCATCTCGTATGGCTACACCTTC
TRBJ2-7 | - | TRBD1 | TRBV2 | CASSVRDREYEQYF | TGTGCCAGCAGTGTGAGGGACAGGGAATACGAGCAGTACTTC
TRBJ2-5 | - | TRBD2 | TRBV10-1 | CASTYSGGQETQYF | TGCGCCAGTACATATAGCGGGGGCCAAGAGACCCAGTACTTC
TRBJ2-7 | - | - | TRBV7-8 | CASSFNSGGGYEQYF | TGTGCCAGCAGCTTCAACTCGGGGGGCGGCTACGAGCAGTACTTC
TRBJ2-5 | - | TRBD2 | TRBV11-3 | CASSPTRERGGVLGETQYF | TGTGCCAGCAGCCCCACCCGGGAGCGGGGGGGCGTTTTGGGAGAGACCCAGTACTTC
TRBJ1-1 | once | - | TRBV2 | CASSARSDTEAFF | TGTGCCAGCAGTGCGCGTTCGGACACTGAAGCTTTCTTT
TRBJ2-7 | - | TRBD1 | TRBV7-2 | CASSLNRGEQYF | TGTGCCAGCAGCTTAAACAGGGGCGAGCAGTACTTC
TRBJ2-1 | - | TRBD1 | TRBV30 | CAWSLGTVTNEQFF | TGTGCCTGGAGTCTTGGGACAGTTACCAATGAGCAGTTCTTC
TRBJ1-6 | - | TRBD1 | TRBV9 | CASSADRGDNSPLHF | TGTGCCAGCAGCGCGGACAGGGGTGACAATTCACCCCTCCACTTT
TRBJ1-1 | - | - | TRBV27 | CASSRAGGGTEAFF | TGTGCCAGCAGCCGCGCCGGGGGGGGAACTGAAGCTTTCTTT
TRBJ1-3 | - | - | TRBV10-3 | CAISAGLGDTIYF | TGTGCCATCAGTGCCGGCCTAGGGGACACCATATATTTT
TRBJ1-2 | - | - | TRBV4-3 | CASSQSSGTANGYTF | TGCGCCAGCAGCCAATCATCCGGGACTGCTAATGGCTACACCTTC
TRBJ2-3 | - | TRBD2 | TRBV6-5 | CASASGGVRDTQYF | TGTGCCAGCGCTAGCGGGGGGGTCCGAGATACGCAGTATTTT
TRBJ1-2 | - | - | TRBV6-6 | CASSAPTSQGHYGYTF | TGTGCCAGCAGTGCACCCACCTCTCAGGGGCACTATGGCTACACCTTC
TRBJ1-2 | once | - | TRBV19 | CASSIVEGKNYGYTF | TGTGCCAGTAGTATAGTTGAGGGAAAGAACTATGGCTACACCTTC
TRBJ1-1 | - | - | TRBV5-1 | CASSLGEMNTEAFF | TGCGCCAGCAGCTTGGGCGAAATGAACACTGAAGCTTTCTTT
TRBJ2-1 | - | TRBD2 | TRBV7-2 | CASTQGLAGYNEQFF | TGTGCCAGCACCCAGGGACTAGCGGGCTACAATGAGCAGTTCTTC
TRBJ2-7 | - | TRBD1 | TRBV6-1 | CASSEGTGGVYEQYF | TGTGCCAGCAGTGAGGGGACAGGGGGCGTATACGAGCAGTACTTC
TRBJ2-5 | - | - | TRBV7-9 | CASSLGGLQETQYF | TGTGCCAGCAGCCTCGGGGGGCTCCAAGAGACCCAGTACTTC
TRBJ1-1 | - | - | TRBV28 | CASSSLLQGRTEAFF | TGTGCCAGCAGTTCCCTATTACAGGGTCGGACTGAAGCTTTCTTT
TRBJ2-3 | - | TRBD2 | TRBV7-2 | CASSFGLAGKVDTQYF | TGTGCCAGCAGCTTTGGGCTAGCGGGGAAAGTAGATACGCAGTATTTT
TRBJ1-1 | few | - | TRBV7-2 | CASSSPPGTLMNTEAFF | TGTGCCAGCAGTTCCCCCCCCGGGACACTCATGAACACTGAAGCTTTCTTT
TRBJ2-3 | - | TRBD2 | TRBV4-3 | CASSQDRGGADTQYF | TGCGCCAGCAGCCAAGATCGCGGGGGGGCGGATACGCAGTATTTT
TRBJ1-2 | - | - | TRBV19 | CASFGGPNYGYTF | TGTGCCAGCTTCGGGGGGCCTAACTATGGCTACACCTTC
TRBJ1-5 | - | TRBD1 | TRBV6-5 | CASRRDRGKNQPQHF | TGTGCCAGCAGGCGGGACAGGGGAAAGAATCAGCCCCAGCATTTT
TRBJ2-5 | - | - | TRBV11-3 | CASSLVAGSARRYF | TGTGCCAGCAGCTTAGTCGCAGGGTCTGCCAGGCGGTACTTC
TRBJ2-5 | once | - | TRBV5-1 | CASSLVPGGVETQYF | TGCGCCAGCAGCTTGGTACCGGGGGGCGTTGAGACCCAGTACTTC
TRBJ1-5 | - | - | TRBV19 | CASSRGETQSQHF | TGTGCCAGTAGTAGGGGGGAGACGCAGTCCCAGCATTTT
TRBJ1-1 | once | TRBD1 | TRBV5-4 | CASSSPGQGSTEAFF | TGTGCCAGCAGCTCTCCGGGACAGGGAAGCACTGAAGCTTTCTTT
TRBJ1-2 | - | - | TRBV7-7 | CASSSQLPGLNYGYTF | TGTGCTAGCAGCTCCCAGCTACCGGGACTAAACTATGGCTACACCTTC
TRBJ1-1 | - | TRBD1 | TRBV6-5 | CASSYWGTGGDTEAFF | TGTGCCAGCAGTTACTGGGGGACAGGGGGGGACACTGAAGCTTTCTTT
TRBJ2-3 | - | - | TRBV9 | CASSVGAGPPGTDTQYF | TGTGCCAGCAGCGTAGGGGCAGGCCCCCCTGGCACAGATACGCAGTATTTT
TRBJ2-7 | - | TRBD1 | TRBV6-6 | CASITTGGHEQYF | TGTGCCAGCATCACGACAGGGGGACACGAGCAGTACTTC
TRBJ2-3 | - | - | TRBV4-1 | CASSQEDTTDTQYF | TGCGCCAGCAGCCAAGAAGACACCACAGATACGCAGTATTTT
TRBJ2-3 | - | TRBD2 | TRBV4-3 | CASSQVAGGPGDTQYF | TGCGCCAGCAGCCAGGTAGCGGGGGGGCCAGGAGATACGCAGTATTTT